This TCR beta chain is from a study of blood T cell repertoires in COVID-19 (dated by TCRdb to about 2020). Regarding the research as a whole: Collaborator samples came from the United States, Italy and Spain and covered acute and convalescent phases of COVID-19. The material from the prospective study consisted of cDNA or gDNA derived from T cells, B-cell-depleted T cells, or PBMCs. Deeply sampled blood TCRbeta repertoires from subjects exposed to, actively infected with, or recovered from COVID-19 were included in the dataset. The repertoires were made available in a free public database intended to serve as a resource for research on the immune response to SARS-CoV-2. The samples were drawn from two sources: the first 160 participants of the ongoing ImmuneRACE study, and 1,000 to 1,500 subjects contributed by 6 global collaborators. A de-identified subject ID, COVID-19 status, age in years and sex were almost always included in the sample metadata. Where available, HLA class I and class II types were taken from metadata supplied by the sample provider and were not determined by assay-based typing.

Whole blood was collected in K2EDTA tubes by collaborating institutions according to the institutions' own protocols. Collaborator samples were shipped for TCRbeta analysis as frozen whole blood, isolated PBMCs, or DNA extracted from either sample type. V and J are trimmed by 2 bases and 2 bases, and the gene matches miss 8 bases of the junction. The CDR3, from cysteine to phenylalanine, totals 16 residues. Only CDR3 DNA remains: 48 bases, in frame from the first base. The germline V gene sets CDR1 to SGHTA and CDR2 to FQGNSA. The study at large found these results: The amount of clinical and demographic metadata varied by source and participant and was provided uncurated.

TCRbeta CDR3 regions were amplified from genomic DNA using the immunoSEQ Assay, a bias-controlled multiplex PCR. In the source study's methods: Within the assay, amplification of reference gene primers was used to estimate how many nucleated cells each sample contained. To quantify the absolute abundance of each unique TCRbeta CDR3 rearrangement, sequence reads were collapsed and filtered. For each sample, productive Simpson clonality was calculated by taking the square root of Simpson's diversity index across productive rearrangements. As stored in TCRdb, this immuneACCESS dataset retains in-frame rearrangements with V and J assigned. A fraction of the clones does not appear; measured against another copy, unresolved V genes explain less than half of the discrepancy, and the remainder lacks a known reason. That table furnishes V, J and clone size, whereas the DNA furnished D and trimming. Counted in this sample were some 150,000 clones; 80% of them appeared once. Roughly 13% of the sample is in the top ten clones.

To note about this clone: Its specific antigen is unknown. Base quality data are lacking; no much larger clone is found one base away.

This receptor chain uses TRBV7-2 and TRBJ2-5, and TRBD2 matches 7 of the central bases. Input material: peripheral blood. The receptor's source is a man aged 55 to 69 with active or convalescent COVID-19. The nucleotide sequence reads as follows: TGTGCCAGCAGCTTAATTGCGGGAGATGGTCAAGAGACCCAGTACTTC. This yields the protein CASSLIAGDGQETQYF. The CDR3 plus the reference TRBV7-2 and TRBJ2-5 genes for the other parts give the full variable domain: GAGVSQSPSNKVTEKGKDVELRCDPISGHTALYWYRQSLGQGLEFLIYFQGNSAPDKSGLPSDRFSAERTGGSVSTLTIQRTQQEDSAVYLCASSLIAGDGQETQYFGPGTRLLVL.